This is a list of T cell receptor beta chains from one sample in a study of cytomegalovirus exposure and HLA in healthy donors. Generated by immunoSEQ multiplex PCR, the TCRdb table keeps only in-frame clones and is missing some. This table has 45,000 to 65,000 clones, 55% to 80% appearing once. Sequenced sample: PBMCs. The receptor set was obtained from a woman aged 45-65 years in good health and CMV-seropositive. The CDR3 runs from the conserved cysteine through the conserved F or W. D genes are given only for firm matches. Rows may omit the clone size; those that give it use once, few, many or a size class.

TRBV2,TRBJ1-6,-,-,TGTGCCAGCAGTTACCAGAATTCACCCCTCCACTTT,CASSYQNSPLHF
TRBV9,TRBJ2-3,-,-,TGTGCCAGCAGCGTGGACCCAGGGGCATGGGGCACAGATACGCAGTATTTT,CASSVDPGAWGTDTQYF
TRBV29-1,TRBJ2-7,once,TRBD1,TGCAGCGTCGAGGGCCCTCAGGGGGTGGCCGAGCAGTACTTC,CSVEGPQGVAEQYF
TRBV19,TRBJ1-1,-,-,TGTGCCAGTAGTGGTACAATCAACACTGAAGCTTTCTTT,CASSGTINTEAFF
TRBV7-9,TRBJ2-1,once,TRBD1,TGTGCCAGCAGCTTAATATTGACAGGGGAGTCCAATGAGCAGTTCTTC,CASSLILTGESNEQFF
TRBV5-1,TRBJ1-2,-,TRBD1,TGCGCCAGCAGCCCCGGACAGGGTGGTGGCTACACCTTC,CASSPGQGGGYTF
TRBV7-2,TRBJ2-3,-,-,TGTGCCAGCAGCGCATTAGCGTTCCCCACAGATACGCAGTATTTT,CASSALAFPTDTQYF
TRBV2,TRBJ2-2,-,TRBD1,TGTGCCAGCAATCCGGACAGGGGATACACCGGGGAGCTGTTTTTT,CASNPDRGYTGELFF
TRBV7-2,TRBJ2-7,-,-,TGTGCCAGCACCCCGGTCGCAGGCTCCTACGAGCAGTACTTC,CASTPVAGSYEQYF
TRBV14,TRBJ2-3,few,TRBD2,TGTGCCAGCAGCCAAGATAAGTACCCTAGCGGGAGTGCAGATACGCAGTATTTT,CASSQDKYPSGSADTQYF
TRBV30,TRBJ1-2,-,TRBD1,TGTGCCTTTGAACAGGGGTGGGGGCGCATCGGCTACACCTTC,CAFEQGWGRIGYTF
TRBV11-1,TRBJ2-7,once,TRBD1,TGTGCCAGCAGCCTGGACAGGGAGCTCTACGAGCAGTACTTC,CASSLDRELYEQYF
TRBV15,TRBJ1-4,-,-,TGTGCCACCAGCAGAGATCTAGGGACTTCGACGGAAAAACTGTTTTTT,CATSRDLGTSTEKLFF
TRBV30,TRBJ1-2,-,TRBD1,TGTGCCTGGTCTAACAGGGGGAAAGGCTACACCTTC,CAWSNRGKGYTF
TRBV5-1,TRBJ2-2,-,-,TGCGCCAGCAGCTTGGTACCCGGTGTCACCGGGGAGCTGTTTTTT,CASSLVPGVTGELFF
TRBV7-3,TRBJ2-5,-,-,TGTGCCAGCAGCTTAGGCGGGACAGCCCAAGAGACCCAGTACTTC,CASSLGGTAQETQYF
TRBV6-1,TRBJ1-2,few,-,TGTGCCAGCAGTGAGAACAGCTATGGCTACACCTTC,CASSENSYGYTF
TRBV4-3,TRBJ2-2,few,-,TGCGCCAGCAGCCAACCACAGGGACCACTGTTTTTT,CASSQPQGPLFF
TRBV4-3,TRBJ1-2,-,-,TGCGCCAGCAGCCAAGGGGGCGCTGGCTATGGCTACACCTTC,CASSQGGAGYGYTF
TRBV4-3,TRBJ2-7,few,-,TGCGCCAGCAGTCTGGACACCTCCTACGAGCAGTACTTC,CASSLDTSYEQYF
TRBV19,TRBJ1-1,few,TRBD1,TGTGCCAGTAGTTGGACAGGTGAGAACACTGAAGCTTTCTTT,CASSWTGENTEAFF
TRBV2,TRBJ1-2,-,TRBD1,TGTGCCAGCAGCGATTCAGACAGGGGGGTCGCTGGCTACACCTTC,CASSDSDRGVAGYTF
TRBV25-1,TRBJ1-2,-,-,TGTGCCAGCACGGGCTACACCTTC,CASTGYTF
TRBV7-9,TRBJ1-3,once,TRBD1,TGTGCCAGCAGCTCCCAAACAAGGACAGGGGCCTTCTCTGGAAACACCATATATTTT,CASSSQTRTGAFSGNTIYF
TRBV13,TRBJ2-1,-,TRBD2,TGTGCCAGCAGCGTCAGCGGGAGTTGGTCCTGCAGTGAGCAGTTCTTC,CASSVSGSWSCSEQFF
TRBV5-4,TRBJ1-2,-,-,TGTGCCAGCAGCTCGACAGAGTATGGCTACACCTTC,CASSSTEYGYTF
TRBV28,TRBJ2-1,once,TRBD2,TGTGCCAGCAGTTTTTTTACTAGCGGGTTCAATGAGCAGTTCTTC,CASSFFTSGFNEQFF
TRBV18,TRBJ1-2,-,-,TGTGCCAGCTCACCCAGACAGGTCATGGAAGGGAATGGCTACACCTTC,CASSPRQVMEGNGYTF
TRBV10-3,TRBJ1-1,-,TRBD1,TGTGCCATCCCGAGGGGGGGACAGGGGGGCGCATCCTGCAAAGCTTTCTTT,CAIPRGGQGGASCKAFF
TRBV19,TRBJ1-5,few,TRBD1,TGTGCCAGTAGTATATCTAGGACAGGGGGAAGAGGCAATCAGCCCCAGCATTTT,CASSISRTGGRGNQPQHF
TRBV5-5,TRBJ1-1,-,-,TGTGCCAGCAGCTTGGCGGGGGGAATGAACACTGAAGCTTTCTTT,CASSLAGGMNTEAFF
TRBV7-3,TRBJ2-1,few,-,TGTGCCAGCAGCTTATTGTCGGGGAATGAGCAGTTCTTC,CASSLLSGNEQFF
TRBV28,TRBJ2-4,-,TRBD1,TGTGCCAGCAGTTCCCCCCAGGGGGCTTTAGCCAAAAACATTCAGTACTTC,CASSSPQGALAKNIQYF
TRBV2,TRBJ2-3,-,TRBD1,TGTGCCAGCAACAACAGGGGTTCTGATACGCAGTATTTT,CASNNRGSDTQYF
TRBV29-1,TRBJ2-2,once,-,TGCAGCGTTGGAGGGACTTTGAACACCGGGGAGCTGTTTTTT,CSVGGTLNTGELFF
TRBV21-1,TRBJ2-7,-,-,TGTGCCAGCAGCAAAGGGGAAACAGGAGGGAATTCCTACGAGCAGTACTTC,CASSKGETGGNSYEQYF
TRBV6-1,TRBJ2-5,-,-,TGTGCCAGCAGTGTGTGGGGGGGCGAGGGGACCCAGTACTTC,CASSVWGGEGTQYF
TRBV6-5,TRBJ1-6,-,TRBD1,TGTGCCAGCAGTTACGGGACAGGGGGCTTACGGTCACCCCTCCACTTT,CASSYGTGGLRSPLHF
TRBV19,TRBJ1-4,-,-,TGTGCCAGTAGTATCCAACAGGGTAAAAAACTGTTTTTT,CASSIQQGKKLFF
TRBV27,TRBJ2-7,-,-,TGTGCCAGCAGCGAGGCACATCCGCCCTACGAGCAGTACTTC,CASSEAHPPYEQYF
TRBV6-5,TRBJ2-1,medium-sized,TRBD2,TGTGCCAGCAGTACAAGGACTAGCGGGAACAATGAGCAGTTCTTC,CASSTRTSGNNEQFF
TRBV19,TRBJ2-2,-,TRBD2,TGTGCCAGTAGCAATCTAGCGGGAGGTACCGGGGAGCTGTTTTTT,CASSNLAGGTGELFF
TRBV29-1,TRBJ2-3,-,TRBD2,TGCAGCGTTGACGGGACTAGCGGGGGCCGGGGAGATACGCAGTATTTT,CSVDGTSGGRGDTQYF
TRBV27,TRBJ2-4,-,TRBD1,TGTGCCAGCAGTCCCGACAGGGGAGGAAACATTCAGTACTTC,CASSPDRGGNIQYF
TRBV4-3,TRBJ2-2,few,-,TGCGCCAGCAGCCAAGATGACAATATGGCGAACACCGGGGAGCTGTTTTTT,CASSQDDNMANTGELFF
TRBV5-1,TRBJ2-2,-,-,TGCGCCAGCAGACCTACCGGACTATCCCTGAACACCGGGGAGCTGTTTTTT,CASRPTGLSLNTGELFF
TRBV6-1,TRBJ1-5,few,TRBD1,TGTGCCAGCAGTGAAAGGACAGGGGATTTATATCAGCCCCAGCATTTT,CASSERTGDLYQPQHF
TRBV13,TRBJ2-3,-,TRBD2,TGTGCCCCCCCCCACCTCAACCCCGACAACGGACTAGCGGGAGTCACAGATACGCAGTATTTT,CAPPHLNPDNGLAGVTDTQYF
TRBV5-6,TRBJ1-5,-,-,TGTGCCAGCAGCCTCGGCGGGGGACCGGGTTATAGCAATCAGCCCCAGCATTTT,CASSLGGGPGYSNQPQHF
TRBV14,TRBJ2-7,-,-,TGTGCCAGCAGCCAATCTGCGGGTGAGCAGTACTTC,CASSQSAGEQYF
TRBV7-9,TRBJ2-7,-,TRBD1,TGTGCCAGCAGCTTGACAGGGCAAGGAGGCGAGCAGTACTTC,CASSLTGQGGEQYF
TRBV7-9,TRBJ2-1,-,-,TGTGCCAGCAGCCCCCGGGGGAGTCTCAATGAGCAGTTCTTC,CASSPRGSLNEQFF
TRBV28,TRBJ1-1,-,-,TGTGCCAGCTCCAGGGGAAGGGAACGGAACACTGAAGCTTTCTTT,CASSRGRERNTEAFF
TRBV6-1,TRBJ1-3,-,-,TGTGCCAGCAGAGTGGTAGGGGATTCTGGAAACACCATATATTTT,CASRVVGDSGNTIYF
TRBV7-2,TRBJ1-1,-,-,TGTGCCAGCAGCCTCCGCGTCATCCGGGGGGCTTTCACTGAAGCTTTCTTT,CASSLRVIRGAFTEAFF
TRBV13,TRBJ2-5,-,TRBD2,TGTGCCAGCAGCAGGCGGGGGACTCAAGAGACCCAGTACTTC,CASSRRGTQETQYF
TRBV5-4,TRBJ2-5,-,TRBD2,TGTGCCAGCAGCTGGACTAGCGGGGAGCCGGGAGAGACCCAGTACTTC,CASSWTSGEPGETQYF
TRBV28,TRBJ2-1,-,TRBD2,TGTGCTATCGACCGGGGGGGGTACAATGAGCAGTTCTTC,CAIDRGGYNEQFF
TRBV27,TRBJ2-7,once,-,TGTGCCAGCCGGGACTCAAGCTCCTACGAGCAGTACTTC,CASRDSSSYEQYF
TRBV6-1,TRBJ1-1,-,-,TGTGCCAGCAGTGACTACAGGGTTACCACTGAAGCTTTCTTT,CASSDYRVTTEAFF